Below are 32 T cell receptor beta chains sequenced from a single sample in a study of beta chain features in type 1 diabetes. As every portion of the isolated RNA was reverse transcribed, the sequencing read expressed TCRB transcripts. The protocol was immunoSEQ multiplex PCR, while the TCRdb copy is restricted to in-frame clones and leaves out a portion. The table shows about 150,000 clones, with around 10% occurring only once. Regarding the study as a whole: TCRB CDR3s from Type 1 diabetes patients were moderately but significantly shorter in all four CD4+ subsets.

These receptors are not linked to any known antigen. Sequencing input: central memory CD4+ T cells from blood. The receptors derive from a man aged 30 to 45 with type 1 diabetes.

This clone turned up a few times. The chain joins TRBV28 to TRBJ2-3; 8 bases fit TRBD2. This CDR3 has 14 amino acids. Germline lookup yields CDR1 MDHEN and CDR2 SYDVKM. V lost 3 bases to trimming and J lost 7 bases; unmatched junction nucleotides: 6. The DNA of the CDR3 is TGTGCCAGCAGTTTCGGGGGGGGGTCAAATACGCAGTATTTT. Protein product: CASSFGGGSNTQYF.

The V and J genes are TRBV4-1 and TRBJ1-1, with D hard to call. Germline loops: CDR1 MGHRA, CDR2 YSYEKL. The CDR3 has 14 residues. V gave up 4 bases and J gave up 1 base, with 10 bases separating them. The CDR3 region is CASSLRGENTEAFF. DNA for the CDR3: TGCGCCAGCAGCCTCCGGGGAGAGAACACTGAAGCTTTCTTT.

The rearrangement joins TRBV7-2 to TRBJ2-1, with TRBD1 matching over 7 bases. The CDR3 length is 13 residues. Per germline, CDR1 SGHTA and CDR2 FQGNSA. Losses at the gene ends were 3 bases for V and 10 bases for J; bases not matched to a gene: 6. Here the CDR3 reads CASSFTGAREQFF. In nucleotides, the CDR3 is TGTGCCAGCAGCTTCACAGGGGCTAGAGAGCAGTTCTTC.

J is TRBJ2-1 and V is TRBV9, with D possibly matching TRBD1 (6 bases). Trimming left V 2 bases short and J 9 bases short, with 9 bases between. The CDR3 runs to 12 residues. Germline lookup yields CDR1 SGDLS and CDR2 YYNGEE. The CDR3 coding sequence is TGTGCCAGCAGCGTCAGCAGGGGTGAGCAGTTCTTC. Amino acid sequence: CASSVSRGEQFF.

This clone was counted between two and nine times. This chain uses TRBV28 with TRBJ2-5, with 9 bases fitting TRBD1. Looked up from germline, CDR1 is MDHEN and CDR2 is SYDVKM. This CDR3 is built from 15 residues. The trim removed 5 bases at V and 5 bases at J, leaving 9 bases unmatched. DNA for the CDR3: TGTGCCAGCAGTCCTGAGGGACAGGGAAGGGAGACCCAGTACTTC. Amino acids: CASSPEGQGRETQYF.

The chain joins TRBV7-9 to TRBJ2-3, with TRBD2 matching over 8 bases. This CDR3 has 14 amino acids. CDR1 SEHNR and CDR2 FQNEAQ come from the germline V gene (reference sequence). V lost 3 bases and J lost 5; bases outside the gene matches: 4. The CDR3 protein is CASSLSGSGDTQYF. The DNA of the CDR3 is TGTGCCAGCAGCTTGAGCGGGAGTGGAGATACGCAGTATTTT.

V and J are TRBV7-2 and TRBJ2-1, with 9 bases fitting TRBD1. The CDR3 consists of 13 residues. The junction had 5 bases not matched to a gene; V was cut back by 5 bases and J by 9 bases. The germline gives CDR1 SGHTA, CDR2 FQGNSA. The CDR3 bases are TGTGCCAGCAGCCAACAGGGGGCGGGTGAGCAGTTCTTC. This gives the protein CASSQQGAGEQFF.

V is TRBV6-1 and J is TRBJ1-3, with D possibly being TRBD1 (5 bases). This CDR3 is 12 amino acids long. Trimming removed 6 bases from V and 4 bases from J, with 7 bases in between. Germline lookup yields CDR1 MNHNS and CDR2 SASEGT. The CDR3 DNA reads as TGTGCCAGCAGGACAGCAGGAAACACCATATATTTT. As protein: CASRTAGNTIYF.

This clone turned up a few times. The chain is built from TRBV5-1 and TRBJ1-2; TRBD1 might be the D (6 bases). CDR1 and CDR2 from the germline V gene are SGHRS and YFSETQ. Trimming stripped 1 base from V and 5 bases from J, with 12 bases between. The CDR3 covers 14 residues. The CDR3 nucleotides are TGCGCCAGCAGCTTGACGGACAGCTTTTATGGCTACACCTTC. Its translation: CASSLTDSFYGYTF.

This sequence joins TRBV27 and TRBJ1-3, with D maybe TRBD1 (6 bases). The CDR3 is made up of 16 amino acids. V gave up 6 bases and J gave up 0 bases, with 15 bases separating them. Per germline, CDR1 MNHEY and CDR2 SMNVEV (reference sequence). The CDR3 DNA follows: TGTGCCAGCAGCCCAGGCGGGGGCAGCTCTGGAAACACCATATATTTT. Its translation: CASSPGGGSSGNTIYF.

V gene TRBV7-3 combines with J gene TRBJ1-2; TRBD1 aligns across 9 bases. Germline V CDR1 and CDR2: SGHTA, FQGTGA. The J segment lost 8 bases and the V segment lost 4 bases, leaving 5 bases of the junction unmatched. This CDR3 comprises 13 residues. CDR3 in DNA: TGTGCCAGCAGCTATACAGGGGGCGGCGGCTACACCTTC. Translation: CASSYTGGGGYTF.

This clone was recorded a few times. The J gene is TRBJ1-1, the V gene TRBV27; D possibly corresponds to TRBD1 (6 bases). Trimming stripped 2 bases from V and 4 bases from J, with 8 bases between. The CDR3 runs 13 residues. Germline V gives CDR1 MNHEY, CDR2 SMNVEV (reference sequence). CDR3 amino acids: CASSLKGGTEAFF. The CDR3, as DNA: TGTGCCAGCAGTTTAAAAGGGGGCACTGAAGCTTTCTTT.

This clone has at least ten counts. This sample also contains other DNA sequences that code for the same CDR3. In DNA form, the CDR3 reads TGTGCCAGCAGTAGCGGGGCCTACAATGAGCAGTTCTTC. Translated, it gives CASSSGAYNEQFF. This chain connects TRBV28 to TRBJ2-1; 7 positions match TRBD2. Germline CDR1 and CDR2: MDHEN and SYDVKM. The CDR3 is made up of 13 amino acids. J gave up 2 bases and V 5 bases, and 0 bases lay outside the gene matches.

This clone was detected only a few times. CDR3 residues: CASSQDLVNGYTF. CDR3 DNA: TGCGCCAGCAGCCAAGATCTTGTTAATGGCTACACCTTC. The chain employs TRBV4-1 and TRBJ1-2, with no clear D. Deletions cut 0 bases from V and 6 bases from J, with 8 bases between. Germline CDR1 and CDR2: MGHRA and YSYEKL. The CDR3 covers 13 residues.

V and J are TRBV28 and TRBJ1-1; the D is unclear. Trimming took off 5 bases at V and 3 bases at J, with 16 bases between the two ends. Germline loops: CDR1 MDHEN, CDR2 SYDVKM. The CDR3 contains 15 residues. The CDR3 region has the DNA TGTGCCAGCAGTACCAGAAGAATCCCTTACACTGAAGCTTTCTTT. This encodes CASSTRRIPYTEAFF.

This sequence joins TRBV2 and TRBJ2-1; TRBD2 might be the D (5 bases). The ends were cut back, 8 bases at V and 2 bases at J, with 10 bases in the middle. Looked up from germline, CDR1 is SNHLY and CDR2 is FYNNEI. The CDR3 contains 13 residues. The CDR3 nucleotides read TGTGCCAGCGGACTCGAAACCTACAATGAGCAGTTCTTC. Amino acids: CASGLETYNEQFF.

The chain joins TRBV2 to TRBJ1-5; D might be TRBD1 (5 bases). The V end lost 1 base, the J end lost 4 bases, and 8 bases lay between the germline ends. CDR3 length equals 14 residues. Germline-derived CDR1 and CDR2 are SNHLY and FYNNEI. The CDR3 DNA sequence: TGTGCCAGCAGTGAAGAGGCAGGGAATCAGCCCCAGCATTTT. Translating it yields CASSEEAGNQPQHF. Full variable domain (remainder filled in from reference TRBV2 and TRBJ1-5): EPEVTQTPSHQVTQMGQEVILRCVPISNHLYFYWYRQILGQKVEFLVSFYNNEISEKSEIFDDQFSVERPDGSNFTLKIRSTKLEDSAMYFCASSEEAGNQPQHFGDGTRLSIL.

This clone has at least ten counts. The rearrangement links TRBV5-6 to TRBJ2-2, with 8 bases identical to TRBD1. This CDR3 comprises 16 residues. J lost 3 bases, V lost 4 bases, and 8 bases had no gene match. In germline, CDR1 is SGHDT, CDR2 YYEEEE. CDR3 bases: TGTGCCAGCAGCCCCCCGACAGGGGAGGACACCGGGGAGCTGTTTTTT. This translates into CASSPPTGEDTGELFF.

The chain recombines TRBV7-2 with TRBJ2-7; 10 bases are shared with TRBD1. Germline V gives CDR1 SGHTA, CDR2 FQGNSA. J lost 2 bases, V lost 0 bases, and 1 base had no gene match. This CDR3 contains 15 residues. The CDR3 DNA reads as TGTGCCAGCAGCTTAGCGGGACAGGGGACCTACGAGCAGTACTTC. Residues: CASSLAGQGTYEQYF.

This clone showed up just a few times. The chain is built from TRBV12-5 and TRBJ2-1, with 10 bases matching TRBD2. V shed 6 bases, J shed 5 bases, and the junction held 7 bases outside the gene matches. Germline V gives CDR1 LGHNT, CDR2 FRNRAP. The CDR3 has 15 residues. This CDR3 reads CASGLGLAENNEQFF. The CDR3 coding sequence is TGTGCTAGTGGGCTAGGACTAGCGGAGAACAATGAGCAGTTCTTC.

V usage is TRBV21-1 and J usage is TRBJ1-5; the table's TRBD1 call for D was not verified on the DNA. TRBV21-1 corresponds to a pseudogene. The CDR3 has 14 amino acids. CDR3 in DNA: TGTGCCAGCATCCACAGGGTGCGGAATCAGCCCCAGCATTTT. Translation gives CASIHRVRNQPQHF.

In its sample, this clone was seen a few times. The genes are TRBV28 and TRBJ1-2; unclear D gene. Germline-derived CDR1 and CDR2 are MDHEN and SYDVKM. The CDR3 extends over 11 amino acids. The V end lost 5 bases, the J end lost 8 bases, and 9 bases lay between the germline ends. For the CDR3, the DNA is TGTGCCAGCAGTGAGGGAAACGGCTACACCTTC. This encodes CASSEGNGYTF.

This clone was recorded a few times. The chain uses TRBV15 and TRBJ2-1; D is perhaps TRBD2 (5 bases). Deletions cut 0 bases from V and 5 bases from J, with 8 bases between. This CDR3 has 14 residues. Germline V CDR1 and CDR2: LNHNV, YYDKDF (reference sequence). CDR3 coding DNA: TGTGCCACCAGCAGAGATAGCGACGACAATGAGCAGTTCTTC. It yields the protein CATSRDSDDNEQFF.

The chain couples TRBV14 to TRBJ1-1; D is undetermined. The germline V and J ends were trimmed by 0 bases and 4 bases, with 9 bases remaining between them. CDR3 length: 14 residues. CDR1 is SGHDN, CDR2 FVKESK, per germline. The CDR3 here is CASSQELESTEAFF. The CDR3 region has the DNA TGTGCCAGCAGCCAAGAATTGGAGAGCACTGAAGCTTTCTTT. The whole variable domain, remainder taken from reference TRBV14 and TRBJ1-1, is EAGVTQFPSHSVIEKGQTVTLRCDPISGHDNLYWYRRVMGKEIKFLLHFVKESKQDESGMPNNRFLAERTGGTYSTLKVQPAELEDSGVYFCASSQELESTEAFFGQGTRLTVV.

V and J are TRBV5-4 and TRBJ2-5; TRBD2 agrees at 7 bases. V lost 4 bases and J lost 3; bases outside the gene matches: 6. The CDR3 consists of 14 residues. Germline V CDR1 and CDR2: SGHNT, YYREEE (reference sequence). The CDR3 loop reads CASSPGGQKETQYF. The CDR3 nucleotides are TGTGCCAGCAGCCCGGGAGGCCAGAAAGAGACCCAGTACTTC.

The J gene is TRBJ2-1, the V gene TRBV6-6; D ambiguous. There are 13 residues in the CDR3. V shed 5 bases and J shed 11 bases, with 16 bases lying between them. The V gene's germline CDR1 is MNHNY and CDR2 SVGAGI (reference sequence). The CDR3 DNA sequence: TGTGCCAGCAGTGATACTACGTCTGCCAAGCAGTTCTTC. Its translation: CASSDTTSAKQFF.

The genes are TRBV4-1 and TRBJ1-5; D ambiguous. V lost 0 bases and J lost 6, with 6 bases in between. The germline CDR1 and CDR2 sequences are MGHRA and YSYEKL. The CDR3 has 13 amino acids. CDR3 nucleotides: TGCGCCAGCAGCCAAGATCAGGTTCAGCCCCAGCATTTT. It encodes CASSQDQVQPQHF.

This chain uses TRBV10-3 with TRBJ1-2; D is unresolved. With 2 bases removed from V and 8 bases from J, the gap between germline ends came to 15 bases. The CDR3 runs 14 residues. In germline, CDR1 is ENHRY, CDR2 SYGVKD. The CDR3 region is CAISEQSTNPGYTF. The CDR3 nucleotides are TGTGCCATCAGTGAGCAGTCCACAAACCCGGGCTACACCTTC.

This clone was recorded a few times. The chain has TRBV6-6 and TRBJ1-2, with D possibly matching TRBD1 (6 bases). Germline V gene sequence: CDR1 MNHNY, CDR2 SVGAGI (reference sequence). CDR3 size: 14 residues. The V end lost 2 bases, the J end lost 3 bases, and 10 bases lay between the germline ends. For the CDR3, the DNA is TGTGCCAGCAGTTACCCTTCAGGGGACTATGGCTACACCTTC. Its translation: CASSYPSGDYGYTF.

The chain employs TRBV28 and TRBJ2-5; 7 bases agree with TRBD1. The CDR3 is 14 amino acids. CDR1 and CDR2 from the germline V gene are MDHEN and SYDVKM. The trim removed 5 bases at V and 4 bases at J, leaving 7 bases unmatched. Written as DNA, the CDR3 is TGTGCCAGCAGTCCCTGGACAGGAACAGAGACCCAGTACTTC. Its protein is CASSPWTGTETQYF.

The chain uses TRBV15 and TRBJ2-4; tentatively, D is TRBD2 (6 bases). The germline CDR1 and CDR2 sequences are LNHNV and YYDKDF (reference sequence). V shed 0 bases and J shed 5 bases, with 23 bases lying between them. CDR3 length: 19 residues. The CDR3 sequence: CATSRDLFLAAGLENIQYF. In nucleotides, the CDR3 is TGTGCCACCAGCAGAGATCTTTTTCTGGCAGCGGGTCTTGAAAACATTCAGTACTTC.

This clone has more than one count but fewer than ten. The chain carries TRBV2 and TRBJ2-5, with D uncertain. CDR3 length: 12 residues. Trimming pared 4 bases from V and 3 bases from J, leaving 6 bases between. CDR1 SNHLY and CDR2 FYNNEI come from the germline V gene. CDR3 region: CASSVLEETQYF. In DNA form, the CDR3 reads TGTGCCAGCAGTGTCCTAGAAGAGACCCAGTACTTC.